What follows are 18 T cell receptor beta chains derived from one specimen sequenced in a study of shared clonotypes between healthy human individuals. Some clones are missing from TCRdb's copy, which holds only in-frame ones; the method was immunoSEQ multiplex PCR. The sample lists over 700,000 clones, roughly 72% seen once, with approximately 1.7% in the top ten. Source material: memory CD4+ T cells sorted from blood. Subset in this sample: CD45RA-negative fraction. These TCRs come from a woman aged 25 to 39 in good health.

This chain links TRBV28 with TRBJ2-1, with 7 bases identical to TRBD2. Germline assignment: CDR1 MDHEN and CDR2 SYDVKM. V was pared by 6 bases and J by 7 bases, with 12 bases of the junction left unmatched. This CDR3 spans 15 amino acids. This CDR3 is CASSYLLAKENEQFF. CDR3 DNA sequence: TGTGCCAGCAGCTACCTACTAGCGAAGGAGAATGAGCAGTTCTTC. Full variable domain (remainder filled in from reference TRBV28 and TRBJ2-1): DVKVTQSSRYLVKRTGEKVFLECVQDMDHENMFWYRQDPGLGLRLIYFSYDVKMKEKGDIPEGYSVSREKKERFSLILESASTNQTSMYLCASSYLLAKENEQFFGPGTRLTVL.

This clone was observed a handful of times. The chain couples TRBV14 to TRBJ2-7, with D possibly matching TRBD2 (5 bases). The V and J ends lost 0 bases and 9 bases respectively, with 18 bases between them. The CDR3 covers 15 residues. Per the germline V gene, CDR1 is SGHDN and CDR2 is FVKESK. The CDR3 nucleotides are TGTGCCAGCAGCCAAGATAGGACTGCCCCCGGAAGGCAGTACTTC. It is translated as CASSQDRTAPGRQYF. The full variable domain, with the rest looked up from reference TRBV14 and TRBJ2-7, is EAGVTQFPSHSVIEKGQTVTLRCDPISGHDNLYWYRRVMGKEIKFLLHFVKESKQDESGMPNNRFLAERTGGTYSTLKVQPAELEDSGVYFCASSQDRTAPGRQYFGPGTRLTVT.

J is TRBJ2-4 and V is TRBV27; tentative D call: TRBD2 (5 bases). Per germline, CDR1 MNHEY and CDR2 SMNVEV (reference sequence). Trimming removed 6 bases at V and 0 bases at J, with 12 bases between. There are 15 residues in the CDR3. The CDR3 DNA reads TGTGCCAGCAGGTCCCCCGGGGTAGCCAAAAACATTCAGTACTTC. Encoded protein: CASRSPGVAKNIQYF.

The CDR3 DNA reads TGTGCCAGCAGTTTCCCCGGGACAGGGAGTGAAAAACTGTTTTTT. This codes for CASSFPGTGSEKLFF. The J gene is TRBJ1-4, the V gene TRBV28; the match to TRBD1 covers 9 bases. This CDR3 comprises 15 residues. The germline CDR1 and CDR2 sequences are MDHEN and SYDVKM. The ends lost 3 bases at V and 7 bases at J; junction bases unmatched: 6.

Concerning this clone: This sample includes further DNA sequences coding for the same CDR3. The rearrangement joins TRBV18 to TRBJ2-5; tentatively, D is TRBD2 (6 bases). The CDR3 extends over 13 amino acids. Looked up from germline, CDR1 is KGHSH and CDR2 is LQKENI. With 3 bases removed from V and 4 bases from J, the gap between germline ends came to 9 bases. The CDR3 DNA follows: TGTGCCAGCTCACCCCCCGGGAGAGAGACCCAGTACTTC. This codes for CASSPPGRETQYF. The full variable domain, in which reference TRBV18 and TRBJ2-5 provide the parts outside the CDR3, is NAGVMQNPRHLVRRRGQEARLRCSPMKGHSHVYWYRQLPEEGLKFMVYLQKENIIDESGMPKERFSAEFPKEGPSILRIQQVVRGDSAAYFCASSPPGRETQYFGPGTRLLVL.

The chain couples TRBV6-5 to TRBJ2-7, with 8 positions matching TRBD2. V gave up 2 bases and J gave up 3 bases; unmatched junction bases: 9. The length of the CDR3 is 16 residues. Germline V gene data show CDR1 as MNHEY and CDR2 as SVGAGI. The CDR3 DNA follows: TGTGCCAGCAGTTACGGAATTAGCGGGGCCCTCTACGAGCAGTACTTC. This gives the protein CASSYGISGALYEQYF.

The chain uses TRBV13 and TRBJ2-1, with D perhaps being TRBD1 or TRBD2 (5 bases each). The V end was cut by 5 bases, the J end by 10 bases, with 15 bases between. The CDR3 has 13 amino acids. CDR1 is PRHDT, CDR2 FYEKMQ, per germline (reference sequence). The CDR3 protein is CASSLGPGPEQFF. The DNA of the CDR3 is TGTGCCAGCAGCCTGGGACCGGGACCGGAGCAGTTCTTC.

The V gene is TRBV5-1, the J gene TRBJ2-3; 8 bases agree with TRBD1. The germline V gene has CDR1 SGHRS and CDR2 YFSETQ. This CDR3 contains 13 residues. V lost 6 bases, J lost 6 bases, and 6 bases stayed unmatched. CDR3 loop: CASTRGLKDTQYF. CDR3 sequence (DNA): TGCGCCAGCACCAGGGGGCTGAAGGATACGCAGTATTTT.

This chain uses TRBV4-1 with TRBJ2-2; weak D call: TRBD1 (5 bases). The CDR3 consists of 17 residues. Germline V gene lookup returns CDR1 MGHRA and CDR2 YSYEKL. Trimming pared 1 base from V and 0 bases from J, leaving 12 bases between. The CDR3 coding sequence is TGCGCCAGCAGCCAAGGTTCAGGGCGATCGAACACCGGGGAGCTGTTTTTT. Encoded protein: CASSQGSGRSNTGELFF.

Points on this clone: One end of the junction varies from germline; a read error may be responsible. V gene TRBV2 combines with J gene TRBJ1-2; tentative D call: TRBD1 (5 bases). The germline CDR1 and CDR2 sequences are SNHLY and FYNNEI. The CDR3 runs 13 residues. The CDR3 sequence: CASSDRAKYGYTF. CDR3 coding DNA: TGTGCCAGCAGTGACAGGGCTAAGTATGGCTACACCTTC.

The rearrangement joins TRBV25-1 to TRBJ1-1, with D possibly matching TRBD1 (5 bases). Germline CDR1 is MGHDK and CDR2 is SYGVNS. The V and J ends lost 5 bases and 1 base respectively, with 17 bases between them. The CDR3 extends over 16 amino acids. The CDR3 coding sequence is TGTGCCAGCAGTCCAAGCCGGGGGGGATCGAACACTGAAGCTTTCTTT. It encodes CASSPSRGGSNTEAFF.

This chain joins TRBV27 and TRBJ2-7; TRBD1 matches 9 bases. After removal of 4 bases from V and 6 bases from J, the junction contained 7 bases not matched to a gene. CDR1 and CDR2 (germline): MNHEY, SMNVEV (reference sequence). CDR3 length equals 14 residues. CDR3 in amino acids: CASSSNRGLGEQYF. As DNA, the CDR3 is TGTGCCAGCAGTTCCAACAGGGGGCTGGGCGAGCAGTACTTC.

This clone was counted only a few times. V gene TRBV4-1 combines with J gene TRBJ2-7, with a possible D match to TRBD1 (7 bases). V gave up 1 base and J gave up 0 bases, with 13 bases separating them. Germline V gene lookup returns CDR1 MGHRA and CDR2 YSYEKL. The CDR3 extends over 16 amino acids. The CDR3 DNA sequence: TGCGCCAGCAGCCAAGGGAGGGGACAGTCCTCCTACGAGCAGTACTTC. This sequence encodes CASSQGRGQSSYEQYF.

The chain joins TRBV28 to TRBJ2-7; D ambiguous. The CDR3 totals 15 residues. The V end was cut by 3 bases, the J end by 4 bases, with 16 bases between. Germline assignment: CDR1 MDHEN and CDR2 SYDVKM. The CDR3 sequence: CASSFPSFGSYEQYF. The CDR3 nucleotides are TGTGCCAGCAGTTTCCCCTCTTTCGGGTCGTACGAGCAGTACTTC. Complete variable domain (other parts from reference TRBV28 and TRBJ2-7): DVKVTQSSRYLVKRTGEKVFLECVQDMDHENMFWYRQDPGLGLRLIYFSYDVKMKEKGDIPEGYSVSREKKERFSLILESASTNQTSMYLCASSFPSFGSYEQYFGPGTRLTVT.

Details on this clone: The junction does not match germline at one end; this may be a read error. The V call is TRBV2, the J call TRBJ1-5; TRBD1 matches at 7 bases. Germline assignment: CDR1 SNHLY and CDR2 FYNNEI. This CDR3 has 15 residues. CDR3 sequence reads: CVSSLQGGSNQPQHF. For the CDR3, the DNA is TGTGTCAGCAGTCTTCAGGGGGGAAGCAATCAGCCCCAGCATTTT.

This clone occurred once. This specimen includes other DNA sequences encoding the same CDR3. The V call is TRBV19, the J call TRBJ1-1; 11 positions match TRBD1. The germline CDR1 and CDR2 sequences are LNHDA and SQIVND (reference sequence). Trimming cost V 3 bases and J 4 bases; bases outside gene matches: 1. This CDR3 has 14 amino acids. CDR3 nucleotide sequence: TGTGCCAGTAGTATCGGGACAGGGGGCACTGAAGCTTTCTTT. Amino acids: CASSIGTGGTEAFF.

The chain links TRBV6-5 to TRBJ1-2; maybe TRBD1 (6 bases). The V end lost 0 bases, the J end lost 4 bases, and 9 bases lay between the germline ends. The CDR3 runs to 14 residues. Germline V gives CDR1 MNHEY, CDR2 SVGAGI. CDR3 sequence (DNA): TGTGCCAGCAGTTACTCGAGGGGGAGCTATGGCTACACCTTC. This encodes CASSYSRGSYGYTF.

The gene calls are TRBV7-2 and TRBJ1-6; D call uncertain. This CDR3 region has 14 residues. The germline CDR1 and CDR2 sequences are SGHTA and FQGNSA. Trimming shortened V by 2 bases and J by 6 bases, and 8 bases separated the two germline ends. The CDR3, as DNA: TGTGCCAGCAGCTTACAGACTACTAATTCACCCCTCCACTTT. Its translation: CASSLQTTNSPLHF.